A selection of T cell receptor beta chains follows, all from one sample in a study of blood T cells in healthy people across ages. TCRdb reanalysed the 5' RACE reads using MiXCR and keeps one entry per CDR3 protein. Of roughly 930,000 distinct CDR3 sequences listed, about 44% are singletons. Sample: blood. The source is a man aged 30 to 39 in good health. Each CDR3 is given with its conserved first and last residue. A D gene is named only where the DNA matches it firmly. Clone size is stated in some rows and not others, as once, few, many or a class when expanded.

j_call	d_call	clone_size	v_call	cdr3_nt	cdr3_aa
TRBJ1-4	.	.	TRBV25-1	TGTGCCAGCAGTGAAGATTGGCCGGGGGGCACTAATGAAAAACTGTTTTTT	CASSEDWPGGTNEKLFF
TRBJ1-2	.	.	TRBV2	TGTGCCAGCAGTGATCTCGGCGGGGGTGGTCATGGCTACACCTTC	CASSDLGGGGHGYTF
TRBJ2-5	TRBD1	.	TRBV5-5	TGTGCCAGCAGCCGTCCGGGACAGGCAGAACAAGAGACCCAGTACTTC	CASSRPGQAEQETQYF
TRBJ2-6	.	once	TRBV14	TGTGCCAGCAGCCAAGGGTGGGGCAGGGGCCCCTCTGGGGCCAACGTCCTGACTTTC	CASSQGWGRGPSGANVLTF
TRBJ2-5	.	.	TRBV20-1	TGCAGTGCTAGAGTTCCAGGGTCCTCTAAAGAGACCCAGTACTTC	CSARVPGSSKETQYF
TRBJ1-2	.	.	TRBV20-1	TGCAGTGCTAGGGACCCGGGGGACTATGGCTACACCTTC	CSARDPGDYGYTF
TRBJ1-2	.	.	TRBV7-9	TGTGCCAGCAGCTTACGACAGACTGGAGCTAACTATGGCTACACCTTC	CASSLRQTGANYGYTF
TRBJ2-5	.	.	TRBV28	TGTGCCAGCAGTGCGGTAACTAGTCCGGAGACCCAGTACTTC	CASSAVTSPETQYF
TRBJ2-7	TRBD1	.	TRBV6-2/TRBV6-3	TGTGCCACCGGGACAGGGATGTCCTACGAGCAGTACTTC	CATGTGMSYEQYF
TRBJ2-1	TRBD2	many	TRBV25-1	TGTGCCAGCGCAGTGGAGACTAGCATCTCCTACAATGAGCAGTTCTTC	CASAVETSISYNEQFF
TRBJ1-2	TRBD1	.	TRBV20-1	TGCAGTGCGAGACAGGGTAGTCCTGACTACACCTTC	CSARQGSPDYTF
TRBJ2-7	TRBD1	once	TRBV6-1	TGTGCCGGCAGTGTCGACAGGGCCCTCCGAGAGCAGTACTTC	CAGSVDRALREQYF
TRBJ2-7	TRBD1	many	TRBV28	TGTGCCAGCAGCTCCCGGGACAGGGGTTTCGAGCAGTACTTC	CASSSRDRGFEQYF
TRBJ2-2	.	.	TRBV4-3	TGCGCCAGCAGCCAAGGACAGGTCGCGAACACCGGGGAGCTGTTTTTT	CASSQGQVANTGELFF
TRBJ2-5	.	few	TRBV12-3/TRBV12-4	TGTGCCAGCAAGGAACAGGGTTCTCCCCTCTATGCTGGGCAGTACTTC	CASKEQGSPLYAGQYF
TRBJ1-1	TRBD1	.	TRBV10-3	TGTGCTATCAGTGAGTCGGACAGGGTTTCGTCTTTCTTT	CAISESDRVSSFF
TRBJ1-5	TRBD1	.	TRBV2	TGTGCCAGCGACAGGGGGTATAGCAATCAGCCCCAGCATTTT	CASDRGYSNQPQHF
TRBJ2-6	.	.	TRBV20-1	TGCAGTGCTAGAGGAGGTAACGTCCTGACTTTC	CSARGGNVLTF
TRBJ2-1	.	.	TRBV28	TGTGCCAGCAGTACCCTGAGGGGAGGGGGAAGGAATGAGCAGTTCTTC	CASSTLRGGGRNEQFF
TRBJ2-7	.	.	TRBV29-1	TGCAGCGGGCTGGGGGGGCGGAACGAGCAGTACTTC	CSGLGGRNEQYF
TRBJ2-3	TRBD2	.	TRBV9	TGTGCCTGTTCTAGCGGGGGGAGCACAGATACGCAGTATTTT	CACSSGGSTDTQYF
TRBJ2-5	TRBD1	.	TRBV6-5	TGTGCCAGCAGTCCGGACAGGGGGTACGAGACCCAGTACTTC	CASSPDRGYETQYF
TRBJ2-7	.	.	TRBV6-5	TGTGCCAGCAGTTTCGGACAAGAGCAGTACTTC	CASSFGQEQYF
TRBJ1-1	.	few	TRBV7-2	TGTGCCAGCAGCTTCAGGGCCGTGAACACTGAAGCTTTCTTT	CASSFRAVNTEAFF
TRBJ1-1	.	few	TRBV29-1	TGCAGCGTAGAGTTTATGAACACTGAAGCTTTCTTT	CSVEFMNTEAFF
TRBJ2-5	.	few	TRBV20-1	TGCAGTGCTACCATCGGGCCCCGAAGGCCCTACAATGAGCAGTACTTC	CSATIGPRRPYNEQYF
TRBJ1-2	.	many	TRBV20-1	TGCAGTGCTACGGGGCCGGATGGCTACACCTTC	CSATGPDGYTF
TRBJ1-2	TRBD1	.	TRBV28	TGTGCCAGCAGTTCCCACCAGGGGGCCACAAACTATGGCTACACCTTC	CASSSHQGATNYGYTF
TRBJ1-2	.	few	TRBV28	TGTGCCAGCAGGGACGGTTCGAACTATGGCTACACCTTC	CASRDGSNYGYTF
TRBJ2-3	.	few	TRBV6-2/TRBV6-3	TGTGCCAGCTTGCAAAGGGCACAGGGAATATTCACAGATACGCAGTATTTT	CASLQRAQGIFTDTQYF
TRBJ2-3	TRBD2	.	TRBV7-2	TGTGCCAGCAGCTTGGCTAGCGGGGGGGCTAGCACAGATACGCAGTATTTT	CASSLASGGASTDTQYF
TRBJ2-3	TRBD2	few	TRBV12-3/TRBV12-4	TGTGCCAGCACCCTCAGCGGGGGGGTCACAGATACGCAGTATTTT	CASTLSGGVTDTQYF
TRBJ1-6	.	.	TRBV14	TGTGCCAGCAGTTCGACGGCAGGGTGGATGTCACCCCTCCACTTT	CASSSTAGWMSPLHF
TRBJ2-3	.	.	TRBV27	TGTGCCAGCAGTTTCAGGAGTTGGGCAGATACGCAGTATTTT	CASSFRSWADTQYF
TRBJ2-5	TRBD2	few	TRBV20-1	TGCAGTGCTGGGTTCGGACTAGCGGGCCCTATGGAGGAAGAGACCCAGTACTTC	CSAGFGLAGPMEEETQYF
TRBJ2-1	.	.	TRBV27	TGTGCCAGCAGTTTACGCACAACGAGTCCCTACAATGAGCAGTTCTTC	CASSLRTTSPYNEQFF
TRBJ2-1	.	.	TRBV7-2	TGTGCCAGCAGCTCCAACTCTCGGGGGCTCCATGAGCAGTTCTTC	CASSSNSRGLHEQFF
TRBJ2-3	.	.	TRBV27	TGTGCCAGCAGTTCCCCCCAAAAAAGGCGCGGGGATACGCAGTATTTT	CASSSPQKRRGDTQYF
TRBJ2-1	.	many	TRBV11-1	TGTGCCAGCAGCTTAAGAGACAGCTACAATGAGCAGTTCTTC	CASSLRDSYNEQFF
TRBJ2-5	TRBD2	.	TRBV4-2	TGTGCCAGCCAAAGAGAGGAGCGGGGGGCGTACCAAGAGACCCAGTACTTC	CASQREERGAYQETQYF